These 20 T cell receptor beta chains were all obtained from the same sample, sequenced in a study of OX40 agonist ivuxolimab in advanced cancers. Generated by immunoSEQ multiplex PCR, the TCRdb table keeps only in-frame clones and is missing some. Of more than 40,000 clones in the sample, about 91% were seen once. The sample here was CD4+ or CD8+ T cells sorted from blood, taken in a trial of the OX40 agonist ivuxolimab. The receptors derive from an adult with an advanced solid tumor such as melanoma, head and neck, liver or kidney cancer.

The rearrangement uses TRBV7-6 and TRBJ1-1; D remains unclear. Deletions cut 1 base from V and 5 bases from J, with 8 bases between. CDR1 is SGHVS, CDR2 FNYEAQ, per germline. The CDR3 is 13 residues long. The CDR3 DNA follows: TGTGCCAGCAGCTTAGGTGAGGGAACTGAAGCTTTCTTT. Protein: CASSLGEGTEAFF.

The rearrangement joins TRBV7-9 to TRBJ1-1, with no clear D. V lost 1 base to trimming and J lost 2 bases, with 8 bases between them. CDR1 is SEHNR, CDR2 FQNEAQ, per germline (reference sequence). The CDR3 has 14 amino acids. This CDR3 is CASSLVSGNTEAFF. CDR3 DNA sequence: TGTGCCAGCAGCTTAGTTTCGGGAAACACTGAAGCTTTCTTT. Based on the CDR3 plus reference TRBV7-9 and TRBJ1-1, the full variable domain is DTGVSQNPRHKITKRGQNVTFRCDPISEHNRLYWYRQTLGQGPEFLTYFQNEAQLEKSRLLSDRFSAERPKGSFSTLEIQRTEQGDSAMYLCASSLVSGNTEAFFGQGTRLTVV.

The rearrangement links TRBV30 to TRBJ2-2; D gene uncertain. The germline gives CDR1 GTSNPN, CDR2 SVGIG (reference sequence). The CDR3 spans 10 residues. The CDR3 DNA reads TGTGCTATGGGGACCGGGGAGCTGTTTTTT. Protein sequence: CAMGTGELFF.

The chain recombines TRBV6-5 with TRBJ2-5, with 10 bases lining up with TRBD1. Per the germline V gene, CDR1 is MNHEY and CDR2 is SVGAGI. There are 15 residues in the CDR3. The trim removed 2 bases at V and 4 bases at J, leaving 4 bases unmatched. CDR3 residues: CASSYGRTGGETQYF. Written as DNA, the CDR3 is TGTGCCAGCAGTTACGGCCGGACAGGGGGAGAGACCCAGTACTTC.

The V call is TRBV4-1, the J call TRBJ2-7, with D tentatively TRBD2 (5 bases). The CDR3 spans 14 residues. CDR1 MGHRA and CDR2 YSYEKL come from the germline V gene. V was cut by 3 bases and J by 0 bases, with 9 bases left in between. CDR3 sequence reads: CASSHGEGSYEQYF. The CDR3 coding sequence is TGCGCCAGCAGCCACGGAGAGGGCTCCTACGAGCAGTACTTC.

This chain uses TRBV28 with TRBJ2-7; D may be TRBD1 (5 bases). V lost 5 bases and J 1 base, leaving 12 bases between the germline ends. Germline V gene sequence: CDR1 MDHEN, CDR2 SYDVKM. CDR3 size: 14 residues. This chain's CDR3 is CASSNPTGSYEQYF. CDR3 nucleotides: TGTGCCAGCAGTAATCCCACAGGTTCCTACGAGCAGTACTTC.

The CDR3 DNA reads as TGTGCCAGCAGCCCTCCTAGCGGGAGATTGGGCGAGCAGTTCTTC. It translates to CASSPPSGRLGEQFF. This chain links TRBV13 with TRBJ2-1, with 10 bases lining up with TRBD2. The CDR3 loop spans 15 amino acids. Germline assignment: CDR1 PRHDT and CDR2 FYEKMQ (reference sequence). V was pared by 5 bases and J by 10 bases, with 11 bases of the junction left unmatched.

As concerns this clone: Additional DNA sequences in this sample encode the identical CDR3. This chain connects TRBV9 to TRBJ2-7; tentatively, D is TRBD2 (6 bases). The CDR3 extends over 14 amino acids. The V gene lost 0 bases and the J gene lost 2 bases, with 9 bases spanning the gap. Germline V gene lookup returns CDR1 SGDLS and CDR2 YYNGEE. The CDR3 bases are TGTGCCAGCAGCGTAGGTGGCGGGACCTACGAGCAGTACTTC. Its translation: CASSVGGGTYEQYF.

This rearrangement joins TRBV19 to TRBJ2-2; no clear D. Germline lookup yields CDR1 LNHDA and CDR2 SQIVND (reference sequence). V gave up 1 base and J gave up 3 bases, with 6 bases separating them. The CDR3 length is 14 residues. DNA of the CDR3: TGTGCCAGTAGTATAGGGGCTGACACCGGGGAGCTGTTTTTT. Translated: CASSIGADTGELFF.

This clone was observed a single time. The V and J genes are TRBV11-2 and TRBJ1-3, with 7 nucleotides matching TRBD1. The germline CDR1 and CDR2 sequences are SGHAT and FQNNGV. V trimming: 2 bases; J trimming: 3 bases; junction bases outside the gene matches: 7. This CDR3 spans 16 amino acids. In nucleotides, the CDR3 is TGTGCCAGCAGCTTATCTGACAGGGTCGATGGAAACACCATATATTTT. Amino acids: CASSLSDRVDGNTIYF.

In DNA form, the CDR3 reads TGTGCCAGCAGCTCCACAACTGAAAACTATGGCTACACCTTC. The encoded protein is CASSSTTENYGYTF. The chain employs TRBV7-9 and TRBJ1-2; unclear D gene. The CDR3 sequence is 14 residues long. Trimming cost V 4 bases and J 2 bases, with 11 bases left between them. The germline gives CDR1 SEHNR, CDR2 FQNEAQ (reference sequence).

CDR3 bases: TGTGCCAGCAGTAACGGACAGGGGTTGTACGAGCAGTACTTC. Residues: CASSNGQGLYEQYF. The rearrangement links TRBV6-5 to TRBJ2-7; 9 positions match TRBD1. The germline gives CDR1 MNHEY, CDR2 SVGAGI. Trimming cost V 5 bases and J 4 bases; bases outside gene matches: 6. CDR3 length equals 14 residues.

The chain joins TRBV20-1 to TRBJ2-3; D remains ambiguous. Trimming removed 1 base from V and 6 bases from J, with 5 bases in between. Germline CDR1 reads DFQATT; CDR2 reads SNEGSKA (reference sequence). This CDR3 has 11 amino acids. The CDR3 loop reads CSARVIDTQYF. The CDR3 nucleotides are TGCAGTGCTAGAGTGATCGATACGCAGTATTTT.

This rearrangement joins TRBV7-6 to TRBJ2-3; 9 bases are a match to TRBD1. CDR3 size: 15 residues. CDR1 SGHVS and CDR2 FNYEAQ come from the germline V gene. V was pared by 4 bases and J by 4 bases, with 6 bases of the junction left unmatched. The CDR3 coding sequence is TGTGCCAGCAGCTGGACAGGGGCAGTTGCAGATACGCAGTATTTT. It encodes CASSWTGAVADTQYF.

This rearrangement joins TRBV19 to TRBJ2-7, with 13 bases identical to TRBD2. There are 15 residues in the CDR3. After removal of 3 bases from V and 6 bases from J, the junction contained 5 bases not matched to a gene. CDR1 is LNHDA and CDR2 is SQIVND in the germline V gene (reference sequence). The CDR3 here is CASSIGLAGVTEQYF. DNA for the CDR3: TGTGCCAGTAGTATCGGACTAGCGGGAGTCACCGAGCAGTACTTC.

The chain employs TRBV6-6 and TRBJ2-1; 7 positions agree with TRBD2. Per germline, CDR1 MNHNY and CDR2 SVGAGI (reference sequence). This CDR3 is built from 15 residues. The ends lost 5 bases at V and 2 bases at J; junction bases unmatched: 6. CDR3 region: CASSTIAGTYNEQFF. CDR3 bases: TGTGCCAGCAGTACTATAGCGGGTACCTACAATGAGCAGTTCTTC.

The chain combines TRBV9 with TRBJ1-2; no firm D call. CDR3 length equals 14 residues. Trimming stripped 4 bases from V and 3 bases from J, with 13 bases between. Germline values: CDR1 SGDLS, CDR2 YYNGEE. Here the CDR3 reads CASSPAAGDYGYTF. The DNA of the CDR3 is TGTGCCAGCAGCCCAGCGGCAGGCGACTATGGCTACACCTTC.

CDR3 sequence: CSVAPEGVGETQYF. The CDR3 DNA reads TGCAGCGTTGCGCCCGAAGGGGTTGGAGAGACCCAGTACTTC. J is TRBJ2-5 and V is TRBV29-1; D is perhaps TRBD1 (5 bases). Germline CDR1 and CDR2: SQVTM and ANQGSEA. The CDR3 length is 14 residues. Trimming removed 4 bases at V and 4 bases at J, with 16 bases between.

The gene calls are TRBV19 and TRBJ1-5; perhaps TRBD1 as D (5 bases). The V end was cut by 3 bases, the J end by 3 bases, with 12 bases between. The V gene's germline CDR1 is LNHDA and CDR2 SQIVND (reference sequence). The CDR3 runs 15 residues. The CDR3 DNA reads as TGTGCCAGTAGTATTGGGTGGGGGGTCAATCAGCCCCAGCATTTT. This sequence encodes CASSIGWGVNQPQHF. Filled out from reference TRBV19 and TRBJ1-5, the complete variable domain reads DGGITQSPKYLFRKEGQNVTLSCEQNLNHDAMYWYRQDPGQGLRLIYYSQIVNDFQKGDIAEGYSVSREKKESFPLTVTSAQKNPTAFYLCASSIGWGVNQPQHFGDGTRLSIL.

The V gene is TRBV11-2, the J gene TRBJ2-5, with 7 bases matching TRBD1. The CDR3 has 15 amino acids. Losses at the gene ends were 2 bases for V and 2 bases for J; bases not matched to a gene: 5. Germline loops: CDR1 SGHAT, CDR2 FQNNGV. The CDR3: CASSLLGTVQETQYF. DNA of the CDR3: TGTGCCAGCAGCTTACTCGGGACAGTTCAAGAGACCCAGTACTTC.